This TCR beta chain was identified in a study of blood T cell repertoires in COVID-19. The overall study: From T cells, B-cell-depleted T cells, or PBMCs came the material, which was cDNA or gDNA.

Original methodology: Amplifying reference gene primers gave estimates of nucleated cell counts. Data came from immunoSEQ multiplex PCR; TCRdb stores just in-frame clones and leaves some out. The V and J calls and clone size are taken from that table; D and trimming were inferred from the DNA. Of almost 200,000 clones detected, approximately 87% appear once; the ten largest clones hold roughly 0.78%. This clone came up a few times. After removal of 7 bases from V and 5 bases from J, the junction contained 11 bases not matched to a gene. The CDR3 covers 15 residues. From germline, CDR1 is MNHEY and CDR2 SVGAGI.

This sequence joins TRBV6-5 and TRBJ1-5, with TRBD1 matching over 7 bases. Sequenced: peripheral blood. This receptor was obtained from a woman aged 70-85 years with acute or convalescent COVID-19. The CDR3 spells CASTGTASRYQPQHF. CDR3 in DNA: TGTGCCAGCACTGGGACAGCGTCAAGGTATCAGCCCCAGCATTTT.